This T cell receptor beta chain was recorded in a study of T cell repertoires in cytomegalovirus infection. Study results and caveats: There were HLA-C-restricted CMV-specific TCR beta clonotypes dominating the ex vivo response.

The CDR3 spans 16 residues. Per germline, CDR1 SGHTA and CDR2 FQGNSA. V was shortened by 2 bases and J by 5 bases, with 17 bases between the two germline ends. This clonotype was counted many times. Antigen unknown. TCRdb fed the reads into MiXCR, producing one record per CDR3 protein. The sample lists some 150,000 distinct CDR3 sequences, around 24% seen once, with approximately 9.9% in the top ten. The chain joins TRBV7-2 to TRBJ2-3; no clear D. The TCR was taken from a human donor in good health (CMV status not recorded). Some clones in this sample may be carry-over from other donors' samples. Sequenced sample: PBMCs. The CDR3 DNA follows: TGTGCCAGCAGCTTAACCGCTAGGCCCCCCGTAGATACGCAGTATTTT. It is translated as CASSLTARPPVDTQYF.